This T cell receptor (beta chain) was captured in a study of B cell selection in AIRE deficiency (dated by TCRdb to about 2019). Regarding the complete study: Researchers compared TCRbeta repertoires of sorted blood CD4+ conventional T cells and regulatory T cells in AIRE-deficient patients with those in healthy controls. The TCR-sequenced cohort comprised roughly five AIRE-deficient APECED patients and roughly five healthy control donors.

The immunoSEQ platform was used to sequence the TCRbeta chains. As for the original processing: Tens of thousands of distinct TCRbeta sequences from patients and roughly 9.6x10^4 from healthy donors were obtained from pooled Treg repertoires. Treg TCRbeta sequences shared by two or more individuals were defined as public, and these public Treg TCRbeta sequences were subsequently searched for in Tconv repertoires. To test for differences between groups, Mann-Whitney U tests with Bonferroni-Dunn correction were run in GraphPad Prism 7.03. What TCRdb holds here is the immuneACCESS table cut down to in-frame rearrangements. Part of the clones is not present; checked against another copy, under half of the missing clones reflect an unresolved V gene, and the others are unexplained. The D gene and trimming were derived from the DNA, and the V and J assignments and clone size from that table. The sample table holds roughly 24,000 clones, of which 80% to 95% were seen once. The ten largest clones represent approximately 1.1% of the sample.

About this clone itself: Its antigen specificity is not known. No much larger clone exists at a distance of one base, and base qualities are not known.

General study outcomes and caveats: Around 31% of Treg TCRbeta sequences shared among healthy donors appeared in patient Tconv cells, suggesting diversion of Treg-biased clones into the Tconv compartment. CDR3s were shorter in shared Treg sequences, reflecting a bias toward rearrangements that have few non-templated nucleotide insertions. Among around 3,500 shared Treg TCRbeta sequences, about 31% were found to be shared only among healthy donors and 9% to 9.5% only among patients, suggesting that Treg selection is less efficient in the absence of AIRE. Sequencing covered only TCRbeta chains, and approximately 35% of shared healthy-donor Treg sequences were also present in healthy Tconv, possibly due to differing TCRalpha chains. TCRBV gene usage, CDR3 length and TCR diversity in Tconv and Treg cells from AIRE-deficient patients were found to be similar to those in cells from healthy donors.

Trimming takes 10 bases from V and 7 bases from J, and the germline ends sit 14 bases apart. The germline V gene supplies CDR1 SNHLY and CDR2 FYNNEI. Measured from the cysteine to the phenylalanine, the CDR3 is 13 residues long. Only the CDR3 DNA stays, 39 bases, in frame from base 1. For sorting, regulatory T cells were defined as CD4+CD25hiCD127low/negative cells. The control samples were obtained from healthy donors who were not related to the patients. Tconv and Treg cells for TCRbeta sequencing were sorted on a FACSAria flow cytometer. The sorted cells went into 5-ml round-bottom polystyrene tubes, and the dry cell pellets were then frozen at -80 degrees C until sequencing.

This receptor chain uses TRBV2 and TRBJ1-6; the D gene is unclear. This clonotype was obtained from a human donor in good health. Sequencing input: CD4+CD25+ Tregs sorted from PBMCs. The CDR3 region has the sequence CANTPDTNSPLHF. The nucleotide sequence is TGTGCCAACACTCCTGACACCAATTCACCCCTCCACTTT. When the CDR3 is completed using the reference TRBV2 and TRBJ1-6 genes on either side, the full variable domain is EPEVTQTPSHQVTQMGQEVILRCVPISNHLYFYWYRQILGQKVEFLVSFYNNEISEKSEIFDDQFSVERPDGSNFTLKIRSTKLEDSAMYFCANTPDTNSPLHFGNGTRLTVT.